This T cell receptor beta chain emerged from a study of control samples from healthy donors and cancer patients. The data were produced by immunoSEQ multiplex PCR, yet TCRdb's version contains in-frame clones alone and is incomplete. The sample has about 75,000 clones, 94% seen once. This CDR3 is built from 14 residues. CDR1 and CDR2 (germline): SEHNR, FQNEAQ (reference sequence). Deletions cut 0 bases from V and 4 bases from J, with 9 bases between. Sequencing was done on a sample of blood. This chain uses TRBV7-9 with TRBJ2-5, with a tentative D call TRBD1 (5 bases). This receptor was identified in a woman between 40 and 50 years old in good health. The CDR3 here is CASSLASRVETQYF. The CDR3 region has the DNA TGTGCCAGCAGCTTAGCCTCCAGGGTAGAGACCCAGTACTTC. The variable domain in full, with the rest retrieved from reference TRBV7-9 and TRBJ2-5, is DTGVSQNPRHKITKRGQNVTFRCDPISEHNRLYWYRQTLGQGPEFLTYFQNEAQLEKSRLLSDRFSAERPKGSFSTLEIQRTEQGDSAMYLCASSLASRVETQYFGPGTRLLVL.